The clone carrying this T cell receptor beta chain showed up many times. The entry originates in a study of T cells in Graves' hyperthyroidism and ophthalmopathy. Study context: Upon initial diagnosis and before any treatment, peripheral blood was collected.

Exclusion of patients followed from uncontrolled infection, other autoimmune disease, pregnancy or lactation. V lost 2 bases to trimming and J lost 2 bases, with 8 bases between them. Germline V gene data show CDR1 as SGHRS and CDR2 as YFSETQ. This CDR3 is 13 amino acids long. Regions amplified from RNA transcripts were the TCR beta CDR3 regions. When the TCR CDR3 underwent first-round RT-PCR, the HTBI primer set was used. TCRdb redid the calling of the multiplex PCR reads with MiXCR, one entry per CDR3 protein. Of hundreds of thousands of distinct CDR3 sequences in the sample, about 15% were seen once.

The receptor was isolated from a woman aged 35 to 49 with Graves' ophthalmopathy. The chain is built from TRBV5-1 and TRBJ2-7; perhaps TRBD1 as D (6 bases). The sample taken for sequencing was blood. The CDR3 DNA sequence: TGCGCCAGCAGCTTCCAGGGGACCTACGAGCAGTACTTC. It encodes CASSFQGTYEQYF. Looking up the rest from reference TRBV5-1 and TRBJ2-7 gives the full variable domain: KAGVTQTPRYLIKTRGQQVTLSCSPISGHRSVSWYQQTPGQGLQFLFEYFSETQRNKGNFPGRFSGRQFSNSRSEMNVSTLELGDSALYLCASSFQGTYEQYFGPGTRLTVT.